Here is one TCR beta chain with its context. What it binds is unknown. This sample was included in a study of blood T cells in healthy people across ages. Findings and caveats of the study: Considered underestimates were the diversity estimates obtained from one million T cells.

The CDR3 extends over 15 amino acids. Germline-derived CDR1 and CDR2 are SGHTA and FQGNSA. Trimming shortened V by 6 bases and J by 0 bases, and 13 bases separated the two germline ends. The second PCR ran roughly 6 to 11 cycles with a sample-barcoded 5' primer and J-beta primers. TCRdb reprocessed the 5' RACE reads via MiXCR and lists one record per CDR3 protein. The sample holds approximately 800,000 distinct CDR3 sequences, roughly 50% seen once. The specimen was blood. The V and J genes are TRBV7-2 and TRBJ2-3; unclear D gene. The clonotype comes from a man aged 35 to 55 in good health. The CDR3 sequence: CASSSVSPSTDTQYF. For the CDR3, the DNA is TGTGCCAGCAGTTCCGTCAGCCCTAGCACAGATACGCAGTATTTT.